This TCR beta chain emerged from a study of blood T cell repertoires in COVID-19. Study context: Both acute and convalescent COVID-19 samples were obtained from the United States, Italy and Spain. The cDNA or gDNA used as material had been derived from T cells, B-cell-depleted T cells, or PBMCs.

This clone was counted once. The germline V gene has CDR1 MNHEY and CDR2 SVGAGI. The length of the CDR3 is 16 residues. The V end lost 2 bases, the J end lost 0 bases, and 12 bases lay between the germline ends. Per the study methods: Amplification of reference gene primers was used by the study to estimate nucleated cell counts. Clones were sequenced by immunoSEQ multiplex PCR, and TCRdb holds only the in-frame ones, with some missing. V and J calls and clone size are as listed in that table; D and trimming were resolved from the DNA. This table holds about 200,000 clones, approximately 87% found once.

The clonotype was recovered from a woman in her seventies with acute or convalescent COVID-19. The V gene is TRBV6-5, the J gene TRBJ2-3, with D possibly matching TRBD2 (6 bases). Sequenced sample: peripheral blood. CDR3 coding DNA: TGTGCCAGCAGTTACAAGGGAGGCTCTAGCACAGATACGCAGTATTTT. Translated, it gives CASSYKGGSSTDTQYF.